These 2 T cell receptor beta chains were all obtained from the same sample, sequenced in a study of T cell changes during pregnancy in multiple sclerosis. Produced via immunoSEQ multiplex PCR; TCRdb's table is partial and in-frame only. The profile shows about 68,000 clones, roughly nine tenths of them singletons. The material sequenced was peripheral blood, taken in the third trimester of pregnancy. The receptors shown here come from a female donor with multiple sclerosis, enrolled in a pregnancy study.

The rearrangement joins TRBV30 to TRBJ1-2; possible D gene TRBD1, 5 bases. Germline V gives CDR1 GTSNPN, CDR2 SVGIG (reference sequence). Trimming removed 4 bases from V and 0 bases from J, with 9 bases in between. CDR3 length: 13 amino acids. This chain's CDR3 is CAWTGTSNYGYTF. The DNA of the CDR3 is TGTGCCTGGACCGGGACTTCTAACTATGGCTACACCTTC. The full variable domain, in which reference TRBV30 and TRBJ1-2 provide the parts outside the CDR3, is SQTIHQWPATLVQPVGSPLSLECTVEGTSNPNLYWYRQAAGRGLQLLFYSVGIGQISSEVPQNLSASRPQDRQFILSSKKLLLSDSGFYLCAWTGTSNYGYTFGSGTRLTVV.

Only one count was recorded for this clone. The chain uses TRBV7-2 and TRBJ2-3, with 8 bases identical to TRBD2. The germline gives CDR1 SGHTA, CDR2 FQGNSA. The V gene end was trimmed by 5 bases and the J gene end by 2 bases; junction bases not matched to a gene: 9. The CDR3 sequence is 16 residues long. The CDR3 nucleotides read TGTGCCAGCAGCACCGCGGGGGGCCGGGACACAGATACGCAGTATTTT. Protein sequence: CASSTAGGRDTDTQYF.